This T cell receptor (beta chain) was retrieved from a study of T-cell reconstitution after alpha-beta-depleted transplantation in children. Study outcomes and limitations: By one year post-transplant, T-cell counts and diversity largely arose from T cells that were newly produced.

This CDR3 is built from 14 residues. Germline CDR1 reads SQVTM; CDR2 reads ANQGSEA. V dropped 6 bases and J dropped 1; count of bases not matched to a gene: 6. For TCRbeta, the library was prepared with unique molecular identifiers. Via MiXCR, TCRdb re-called the PCR reads, giving one row per CDR3 protein. The sample contains approximately 500,000 distinct CDR3 sequences, about 10% of which appear only once. This clonotype was counted ten times or more. What it recognizes is unknown. The material was PBMCs, obtained before TCRalphabeta/CD19-depleted stem cell transplant. This clonotype was obtained from a child aged 2 to 10 with inherited bone marrow failure, due to receive a stem cell transplant. The chain has TRBV29-1 and TRBJ2-3; 8 positions agree with TRBD1. The CDR3: CSVKPGQGTDTQYF. CDR3 in DNA: TGCAGCGTGAAACCGGGACAGGGCACAGATACGCAGTATTTT.